Following are 22 T cell receptor beta chains from one sample sequenced in a study of T cells in Graves' hyperthyroidism and ophthalmopathy. Amplification of TCR beta CDR3 regions used RNA as the template. First-round RT-PCR with HTBI primers amplified the TCR CDR3 region. From the multiplex PCR reads, TCRdb called clonotypes with MiXCR, one entry per CDR3 protein. The repertoire holds roughly 350,000 distinct CDR3 sequences, with 13% to 15% as singletons. The sample comprised blood. Every receptor here comes from a woman younger than 45 with Graves' ophthalmopathy.

This clonotype has only a few counts. The chain recombines TRBV4-1 with TRBJ1-3; D unclear. The CDR3 consists of 16 residues. Germline V lookup: CDR1 MGHRA, CDR2 YSYEKL. V shed 4 bases and J shed 3 bases, with 16 bases lying between them. This CDR3 reads CASSRLYWKFGNTIYF. CDR3 sequence (DNA): TGCGCCAGCAGCCGACTATATTGGAAATTTGGAAACACCATATATTTT.

This clonotype was found many times. CDR3: CAISESPGQGTDTQYF. CDR3 sequence (DNA): TGTGCCATCAGTGAGTCGCCGGGACAGGGCACAGATACGCAGTATTTT. The chain recombines TRBV10-3 with TRBJ2-3, with 8 bases matching TRBD1. Trimming removed 0 bases from V and 1 base from J; junction bases left unmatched: 3. This CDR3 is built from 16 residues. From germline, CDR1 is ENHRY and CDR2 SYGVKD.

This clonotype has ten or more counts. The rearrangement uses TRBV20-1 and TRBJ1-2, with 8 bases that match TRBD1. V lost 5 bases to trimming and J lost 4 bases; unmatched junction nucleotides: 12. The CDR3 spans 15 residues. Germline V gene data show CDR1 as DFQATT and CDR2 as SNEGSKA (reference sequence). This chain's CDR3 is CSALKQRTGIYGYTF. In DNA, the CDR3 is TGCAGTGCTCTCAAACAAAGGACAGGGATCTATGGCTACACCTTC.

The chain uses TRBV20-1 and TRBJ2-3; 10 nucleotides agree with TRBD1. From germline, CDR1 is DFQATT and CDR2 SNEGSKA (reference sequence). CDR3 length equals 14 residues. Germline trimming cut 3 bases from V and 6 bases from J; bases unmatched to any gene: 6. CDR3 coding DNA: TGCAGTGCTAGTGGGGACAGGGGTTTCGATACGCAGTATTTT. Protein sequence: CSASGDRGFDTQYF.

This clonotype was observed many times. In DNA form, the CDR3 reads TGTGCCAGCGGTCATCTACCCCGGGGACAACAAAATGAAAAACTGTTTTTT. Protein product: CASGHLPRGQQNEKLFF. The chain has TRBV12-3 or TRBV12-4 and TRBJ1-4; D perhaps matches TRBD1 (6 bases). The germline V and J ends were trimmed by 8 bases and 5 bases, with 24 bases remaining between them. The CDR3 contains 17 residues.

This clonotype was seen ten or more times. V and J are TRBV6-1 and TRBJ1-1, with no clear D. V lost 7 bases, J lost 2 bases, and 5 bases lay in between. This CDR3 is built from 11 residues. Germline V lookup: CDR1 MNHNS, CDR2 SASEGT. CDR3 nucleotides: TGTGCCAGCAAGGCAAACACTGAAGCTTTCTTT. Protein: CASKANTEAFF.

This clonotype occurred once. V and J are TRBV20-1 and TRBJ2-3; D remains unclear. In germline, CDR1 is DFQATT, CDR2 SNEGSKA (reference sequence). Trimming pared 0 bases from V and 2 bases from J, leaving 12 bases between. The CDR3 is 15 residues long. The CDR3 reads CSARDRWKSTDTQYF. CDR3 DNA sequence: TGCAGTGCTAGAGATCGATGGAAGTCCACAGATACGCAGTATTTT.

This clonotype showed up many times. Its ends do not fully match the called genes, so a read error is possible. CDR3 protein: CASSLAAGSNEQFF. The DNA of the CDR3 is TGTGCCAGCAGCCTAGCAGCCGGCAGCAATGAGCAGTTCTTC. The rearrangement links TRBV7-8 to TRBJ2-1, with D possibly matching TRBD2 (5 bases). There are 14 residues in the CDR3. CDR1 is SGHVS and CDR2 is FQNEAQ in the germline V gene.

This clonotype was counted many times. The V gene is TRBV20-1, the J gene TRBJ1-2; the D gene is possibly TRBD1 (6 bases). The germline V gene has CDR1 DFQATT and CDR2 SNEGSKA (reference sequence). The CDR3 contains 12 residues. The V end was cut by 1 base, the J end by 5 bases, with 8 bases between. The CDR3 loop reads CSARGGAYGYTF. CDR3 sequence (DNA): TGCAGTGCTAGAGGGGGGGCTTATGGCTACACCTTC.

This clonotype was seen at least ten times. The chain uses TRBV28 and TRBJ1-6, with D possibly being TRBD1 (6 bases). The CDR3 spans 17 residues. Trimming took 4 bases from V and 0 from J, leaving 13 bases between them. CDR1 and CDR2 (germline): MDHEN, SYDVKM. The CDR3 loop reads CASSSWTVSSYNSPLHF. As DNA, the CDR3 is TGTGCCAGCAGTTCCTGGACAGTGAGCTCCTATAATTCACCCCTCCACTTT. The full variable domain, completed using reference TRBV28 and TRBJ1-6, is DVKVTQSSRYLVKRTGEKVFLECVQDMDHENMFWYRQDPGLGLRLIYFSYDVKMKEKGDIPEGYSVSREKKERFSLILESASTNQTSMYLCASSSWTVSSYNSPLHFGNGTRLTVT.

This clonotype was detected many times. The CDR3, as DNA: TGTGCCTGGAGCCTACAACCGGGGGCCACAGATACGCAGTATTTT. It translates to CAWSLQPGATDTQYF. J is TRBJ2-3 and V is TRBV30; D possibly matches TRBD1 or TRBD2 (6 bases each). The CDR3 runs to 15 residues. Germline loops: CDR1 GTSNPN, CDR2 SVGIG (reference sequence). V was clipped by 3 bases and J by 2 bases, with 15 bases between them.

The chain is built from TRBV20-1 and TRBJ2-7; 7 bases align to TRBD2. This CDR3 contains 15 residues. Germline V gives CDR1 DFQATT, CDR2 SNEGSKA (reference sequence). V trimming: 3 bases; J trimming: 3 bases; junction bases outside the gene matches: 11. The CDR3 spells CSASKVPGLNYEQYF. The CDR3 nucleotides are TGCAGTGCTAGTAAGGTACCGGGACTAAACTACGAGCAGTACTTC.

This clonotype was seen many times. This chain uses TRBV28 with TRBJ2-1; D might be TRBD2 (6 bases). The germline gives CDR1 MDHEN, CDR2 SYDVKM. The CDR3 contains 13 residues. V lost 11 bases and J 4 bases, leaving 15 bases between the germline ends. The CDR3 sequence: CASGGVWYNEQFF. The CDR3 DNA reads TGTGCCTCCGGCGGGGTTTGGTACAATGAGCAGTTCTTC.

This clonotype was seen repeatedly, ten times or more. The chain couples TRBV7-2 to TRBJ1-2, with no clear D. Germline V gene sequence: CDR1 SGHTA, CDR2 FQGNSA. V lost 2 bases and J lost 2, with 9 bases in between. The CDR3 totals 14 residues. The CDR3 sequence: CASSLLPANYGYTF. CDR3 DNA: TGTGCCAGCAGCTTATTGCCAGCCAACTATGGCTACACCTTC.

This clonotype was observed many times. The rearrangement links TRBV6-5 to TRBJ1-1; D may be TRBD1 (6 bases). The germline CDR1 and CDR2 sequences are MNHEY and SVGAGI. Trimming removed 2 bases at V and 0 bases at J, with 10 bases between. The CDR3 totals 15 residues. The CDR3 protein is CASSYLRGMNTEAFF. The CDR3 nucleotides read TGTGCCAGCAGTTACCTCAGGGGTATGAACACTGAAGCTTTCTTT.

This chain links TRBV11-2 with TRBJ1-1, with a possible D match to TRBD1 (5 bases). This CDR3 has 14 residues. Germline CDR1 is SGHAT and CDR2 is FQNNGV. V lost 1 base, J lost 5 bases, and 11 bases lay in between. CDR3 in DNA: TGTGCCAGCAGCTTAGTGACAGTGGATACTGAAGCTTTCTTT. Translated, it gives CASSLVTVDTEAFF.

Comment on this clonotype: Given a much more abundant clone one base away, this may be a read error. The conserved phenylalanine or tryptophan is not found at the CDR3 terminus, so this likely reflects a read error. This chain uses TRBV7-2 with TRBJ1-1; D ambiguous. CDR3 size: 16 residues. V lost 2 bases and J 4 bases, leaving 17 bases between the germline ends. The V gene's germline CDR1 is SGHTA and CDR2 FQGNSA. CDR3 DNA: TGTGCCAGCAGCTTAAATCCTGGGGATTGGAGCACTGAAGCTTTCCTT. It translates to CASSLNPGDWSTEAFL.

This clonotype was seen a handful of times. The genes are TRBV10-3 and TRBJ2-1, with TRBD2 identical over 11 bases. The CDR3 has 14 amino acids. V shed 6 bases, J shed 5 bases, and the junction held 3 bases outside the gene matches. The germline V gene has CDR1 ENHRY and CDR2 SYGVKD. In DNA form, the CDR3 reads TGTGCCATCAGGGAACTAGCGGGGGACAATGAGCAGTTCTTC. Translation gives CAIRELAGDNEQFF.

This clonotype was observed many times. The chain employs TRBV28 and TRBJ2-7; the match to TRBD2 covers 13 bases. Germline trimming cut 2 bases from V and 2 bases from J; bases unmatched to any gene: 3. Germline lookup yields CDR1 MDHEN and CDR2 SYDVKM. This CDR3 comprises 16 residues. CDR3 amino acids: CASSLSGLAGAYEQYF. CDR3 DNA: TGTGCCAGCAGTTTAAGCGGACTAGCGGGGGCCTACGAGCAGTACTTC.

This clonotype was seen repeatedly, ten times or more. The chain employs TRBV7-9 and TRBJ1-3, with no clear D. The CDR3 contains 16 residues. The germline V gene has CDR1 SEHNR and CDR2 FQNEAQ (reference sequence). The V end was cut by 3 bases, the J end by 0 bases, with 12 bases between. Here the CDR3 reads CASSLWTTISGNTIYF. In nucleotides, the CDR3 is TGTGCCAGCAGCTTGTGGACCACAATCTCTGGAAACACCATATATTTT.

This clonotype was counted ten times or more. V is TRBV7-2 and J is TRBJ1-5, with D perhaps matching TRBD1 (6 bases). Trimming removed 1 base from V and 1 base from J, with 11 bases in between. CDR1 and CDR2 from the germline V gene are SGHTA and FQGNSA. The CDR3 has 16 amino acids. The CDR3 coding sequence is TGTGCCAGCAGCTTAGAGGGGACAATCAGCAATCAGCCCCAGCATTTT. This gives the protein CASSLEGTISNQPQHF.

This clonotype was counted ten times or more. The chain uses TRBV20-1 and TRBJ1-2; D is unresolved. The V gene lost 1 base and the J gene lost 3 bases, with 6 bases spanning the gap. Germline CDR1 and CDR2: DFQATT and SNEGSKA (reference sequence). The CDR3 totals 12 residues. CDR3 DNA sequence: TGCAGTGCTAGAGTGGGAGACTATGGCTACACCTTC. It codes for CSARVGDYGYTF.